This T cell receptor (beta chain) was sequenced during a study of blood T cell repertoires in COVID-19. On the study more broadly: Sources were T cells, B-cell-depleted T cells, or PBMCs; the material itself was cDNA or gDNA.

Some clones are missing from TCRdb's copy, which holds only in-frame ones; the method was immunoSEQ multiplex PCR. The sample carries roughly 300,000 clones, approximately 84% recorded once. Participant-reported clinical history was the basis for cohort assignment. For recovered donors of Cohort 3, there were two negative PCRs, clearance, or symptom resolution. The CDR3 is 15 amino acids. V shed 1 base and J shed 0 bases, with 10 bases lying between them. CDR1 is MGHRA, CDR2 YSYEKL, per germline. The gene calls are TRBV4-1 and TRBJ2-7; D is unclear. Specimen: PBMCs or T cells enriched from blood (not recorded which). The sequence came from a young woman who had recovered from COVID-19. CDR3 loop: CASSQGRVISYEQYF. The CDR3 DNA is TGCGCCAGCAGCCAAGGTCGGGTGATCTCCTACGAGCAGTACTTC.